The 24 T cell receptor beta chains below come from one sample, sequenced in a study of beta chain features in type 1 diabetes. The isolated RNA, all of it, was reverse transcribed, so expressed TCRB transcripts were what got sequenced. TCRdb's table, derived via immunoSEQ multiplex PCR, lists solely in-frame clones and lacks some. The top ten clones hold around 2.1% of a sample with about 150,000 clones, 11% of them seen once. What was sequenced was central memory CD4+ T cells from blood. All receptors come from a man aged 18 to 30 in good health.

The rearrangement uses TRBV1 and TRBJ2-5. TRBV1 has pseudogene status. The CDR3 has 14 residues. The CDR3 loop reads CTSSHPIGMETQYF. In DNA, the CDR3 is TGCACCAGCAGCCACCCCATTGGGATGGAGACCCAGTACTTC.

This clone was counted only a few times. The genes are TRBV29-1 and TRBJ2-3, with 12 bases that match TRBD1. This CDR3 region has 14 residues. Per the germline V gene, CDR1 is SQVTM and CDR2 is ANQGSEA. V lost 5 bases, J lost 5 bases, and 5 bases stayed unmatched. The CDR3 DNA reads as TGCAGCGTTCAGGGACAGGGGGCAAGAGATACGCAGTATTTT. It yields the protein CSVQGQGARDTQYF.

J is TRBJ2-4 and V is TRBV11-2; 7 positions match TRBD1. V shed 1 base, J shed 0 bases, and the junction held 3 bases outside the gene matches. CDR1 is SGHAT, CDR2 FQNNGV, per germline. The CDR3 is 16 amino acids. DNA of the CDR3: TGTGCCAGCAGCTTAGGACAGGGAATAGCCAAAAACATTCAGTACTTC. It translates to CASSLGQGIAKNIQYF.

The chain couples TRBV20-1 to TRBJ2-7; D unresolved. The CDR3 has 10 amino acids. Germline CDR1 DFQATT, CDR2 SNEGSKA (reference sequence). The V end was cut by 0 bases, the J end by 5 bases, with 2 bases between. The CDR3 DNA is TGCAGTGCTAGAGAGAACGAGCAGTACTTC. It translates to CSARENEQYF.

There are a few counts of this clone. The chain has TRBV4-2 and TRBJ1-3; possible D gene TRBD1, 6 bases. V lost 0 bases and J 3 bases, leaving 12 bases between the germline ends. The CDR3 totals 16 residues. Looked up from germline, CDR1 is LGHNA and CDR2 is YNFKEQ. The CDR3: CASSQDLYRDGNTIYF. For the CDR3, the DNA is TGTGCCAGCAGCCAAGACCTTTACAGGGATGGAAACACCATATATTTT.

The table lists this clone with a few counts. The rearrangement links TRBV4-3 to TRBJ1-1; the match to TRBD1 covers 9 bases. After removal of 6 bases from V and 4 bases from J, the junction contained 9 bases not matched to a gene. The CDR3 runs 15 residues. The germline gives CDR1 LGHNA, CDR2 YSLEER. CDR3 nucleotides: TGCGCCAGCAGTAGGGGAGGACAGGGGAGCACTGAAGCTTTCTTT. This translates into CASSRGGQGSTEAFF.

This chain joins TRBV28 and TRBJ1-1; a possible D gene is TRBD1 (5 bases). Germline V lookup: CDR1 MDHEN, CDR2 SYDVKM. The CDR3 loop spans 11 amino acids. V dropped 8 bases and J dropped 6 bases, with 10 bases sitting between them. The DNA of the CDR3 is TGTGCCAGCCAAGGGGCCGCTGAAGCTTTCTTT. It codes for CASQGAAEAFF.

The rearrangement uses TRBV25-1 and TRBJ2-1; 14 nucleotides match TRBD2. Germline V lookup: CDR1 MGHDK, CDR2 SYGVNS. The CDR3 is 18 amino acids. After removal of 4 bases from V and 5 bases from J, the junction contained 10 bases not matched to a gene. CDR3 coding DNA: TGTGCCAGCAGTGGGGGACTAGCGGGAGAGGGCCGCAACAATGAGCAGTTCTTC. Its protein is CASSGGLAGEGRNNEQFF.

The chain joins TRBV11-3 to TRBJ2-1; D tentatively fits TRBD1 or TRBD2 (5 bases each). The CDR3 runs 16 residues. Trimming removed 1 base at V and 7 bases at J, with 17 bases between. From germline, CDR1 is SGHNT and CDR2 YENEEA. The CDR3 bases are TGTGCCAGCAGCTTAGGTGGCAGGGACGGTCGAAATGAGCAGTTCTTC. Amino acids: CASSLGGRDGRNEQFF.

The genes are TRBV4-3 and TRBJ1-5; a possible D gene is TRBD1 (5 bases). Germline V gene data show CDR1 as LGHNA and CDR2 as YSLEER. The CDR3 spans 15 residues. V was cut by 1 base and J by 0 bases, with 7 bases left in between. CDR3 in amino acids: CASSQGGNSNQPQHF. CDR3 nucleotide sequence: TGCGCCAGCAGCCAAGGGGGCAATAGCAATCAGCCCCAGCATTTT.

This clone was found a few times. V is TRBV5-4 and J is TRBJ2-5; 12 nucleotides align to TRBD1. CDR1 is SGHNT, CDR2 YYREEE, per germline (reference sequence). Trimming cost V 1 base and J 4 bases; bases outside gene matches: 8. The CDR3 is 17 amino acids. CDR3 residues: CASSLRAGQGAGETQYF. Here the CDR3 DNA reads TGTGCCAGCAGCTTGCGAGCGGGACAGGGGGCCGGAGAGACCCAGTACTTC.

This clone was seen a handful of times. The genes are TRBV9 and TRBJ2-3, with D possibly TRBD2 on 6 matching bases. The CDR3 totals 20 residues. Trimming removed 0 bases from V and 0 bases from J, with 23 bases in between. Germline V lookup: CDR1 SGDLS, CDR2 YYNGEE. The CDR3 DNA reads TGTGCCAGCAGCGTAGAGGGCCGGACGAGGGCCGGGAGAAGCACAGATACGCAGTATTTT. Translation gives CASSVEGRTRAGRSTDTQYF.

This sequence joins TRBV1 and TRBJ1-1; the table calls TRBD1, which could not be checked here. TRBV1 is noted as a pseudogene. CDR3 length: 16 residues. For the CDR3, the DNA is TGCACCAGCAGAACTGACAGGTACGGCTTAAACACTGAAGCTTTCTTT. It translates to CTSRTDRYGLNTEAFF.

The J gene is TRBJ1-5, the V gene TRBV27; no clear D. Germline CDR1 reads MNHEY; CDR2 reads SMNVEV (reference sequence). V lost 4 bases to trimming and J lost 6 bases, with 16 bases between them. This CDR3 is 15 amino acids long. This CDR3 reads CASSSSLEGRQPQHF. As DNA, the CDR3 is TGTGCCAGCAGTTCATCGCTTGAAGGGCGTCAGCCCCAGCATTTT.

The chain joins TRBV4-2 to TRBJ1-5; perhaps TRBD1 as D (6 bases). V lost 0 bases to trimming and J lost 2 bases, with 11 bases between them. The germline V gene encodes CDR1 LGHNA and CDR2 YNFKEQ. The CDR3 totals 16 residues. CDR3 in amino acids: CASSQDAGEGNQPQHF. The DNA of the CDR3 is TGTGCCAGCAGCCAAGATGCAGGGGAAGGCAATCAGCCCCAGCATTTT.

Judged by abundance, this clone is medium-sized. Here the CDR3 DNA reads TGCGCCAGCAGCTTGGGGACTAGCTCCTACAATGAGCAGTTCTTC. It specifies CASSLGTSSYNEQFF. V gene TRBV5-1 combines with J gene TRBJ2-1; 7 nucleotides line up with TRBD2. J lost 0 bases, V lost 0 bases, and 0 bases had no gene match. The CDR3 totals 15 residues. CDR1 and CDR2 (germline): SGHRS, YFSETQ.

The chain has TRBV2 and TRBJ2-4, with D uncertain. Germline V CDR1 and CDR2: SNHLY, FYNNEI. Trimming took 2 bases from V and 0 from J, leaving 8 bases between them. CDR3 length equals 15 residues. This CDR3 is CASSEFGIAKNIQYF. Written as DNA, the CDR3 is TGTGCCAGCAGTGAATTTGGAATAGCCAAAAACATTCAGTACTTC.

This chain links TRBV7-3 with TRBJ2-1, with a tentative D call TRBD2 (5 bases). CDR1 is SGHTA and CDR2 is FQGTGA in the germline V gene. CDR3 length equals 15 residues. V lost 4 bases, J lost 2 bases, and 12 bases lay in between. CDR3 loop: CASSSASRTYNEQFF. Written as DNA, the CDR3 is TGTGCCAGCAGCTCGGCTAGCCGAACCTACAATGAGCAGTTCTTC.

This clone was counted between two and nine times. The J gene is TRBJ2-1, the V gene TRBV9; D is possibly TRBD1 or TRBD2 (6 bases each). V was shortened by 1 base and J by 5 bases, with 13 bases between the two germline ends. Germline V lookup: CDR1 SGDLS, CDR2 YYNGEE. CDR3 size: 15 residues. The CDR3, as DNA: TGTGCCAGCAGCGTAAGGGGGGACCTTGACAATGAGCAGTTCTTC. Encoded protein: CASSVRGDLDNEQFF.

This clone was observed a few times. V usage is TRBV28 and J usage is TRBJ2-1, with 9 bases matching TRBD1. The CDR3 is 14 residues long. The V segment lost 9 bases and the J segment 10 bases; nucleotides outside the gene matches: 13. The germline CDR1 and CDR2 sequences are MDHEN and SYDVKM. The CDR3 loop is CASTGTGLRREQFF. The CDR3 DNA reads as TGTGCCAGTACCGGGACAGGGCTACGACGGGAGCAGTTCTTC.

There are many counts of this clone. The chain couples TRBV5-1 to TRBJ2-6; unclear D gene. Looked up from germline, CDR1 is SGHRS and CDR2 is YFSETQ. The CDR3 covers 15 residues. V lost 0 bases and J lost 0, with 4 bases in between. This CDR3 is CASSLDVSGANVLTF. The CDR3 DNA reads as TGCGCCAGCAGCTTGGACGTCTCTGGGGCCAACGTCCTGACTTTC.

This clone was seen more than once but under ten times. This chain uses TRBV20-1 with TRBJ2-4, with D perhaps matching TRBD1 (6 bases). V was pared by 5 bases and J by 4 bases, with 6 bases between. Germline values: CDR1 DFQATT, CDR2 SNEGSKA (reference sequence). This CDR3 contains 11 residues. CDR3 bases: TGCAGTGCTGGACAGAAAAACATTCAGTACTTC. This translates into CSAGQKNIQYF.

Only a few counts were recorded for this clone. CDR3 sequence reads: CSVGKGQGVSNYGYTF. The CDR3 region has the DNA TGCAGCGTCGGAAAGGGACAGGGGGTTTCTAACTATGGCTACACCTTC. J is TRBJ1-2 and V is TRBV29-1; 11 bases line up with TRBD1. Unmatched junction bases numbered 9, after V lost 6 bases and J lost 0 bases. The CDR3 spans 16 residues. The germline CDR1 and CDR2 sequences are SQVTM and ANQGSEA.

This clone has a handful of counts. The genes are TRBV18 and TRBJ1-2; TRBD1 aligns across 7 bases. CDR3 length: 14 amino acids. V shed 0 bases, J shed 4 bases, and the junction held 2 bases outside the gene matches. Germline-derived CDR1 and CDR2 are KGHSH and LQKENI. The CDR3 sequence: CASSPPRDSYGYTF. The CDR3 DNA is TGTGCCAGCTCACCACCGAGGGACAGCTATGGCTACACCTTC.